What follows are 8 T cell receptor beta chains derived from one specimen sequenced in a study (dated by TCRdb to the mid-2010s). Library preparation was by 5' RACE. Sequenced on an Illumina MiSeq. TCRdb trimmed public reads at Q25 via fastp, called clones via MiXCR and kept in-frame beta chains. Each CDR3 protein appears once, grouped with its most common genes and DNA. The sample contains some 44,000 distinct CDR3 sequences, less than 25% of them found a single time. The ten largest clonotypes hold roughly 3.7% of the sample. CD4+CD25+CD127-/low cells were isolated as Tregs. Sample: Tregs sorted from blood. All receptors derive from a female donor with breast cancer.

J is TRBJ2-1 and V is TRBV12-3 or TRBV12-4, with D possibly matching TRBD2 (6 bases). The germline V and J ends were trimmed by 6 bases and 3 bases, with 15 bases remaining between them. The CDR3 totals 15 residues. The CDR3 loop is CASSFGTPGYNEQFF. The CDR3 DNA is TGTGCCAGCAGCTTCGGGACTCCCGGCTACAATGAGCAGTTCTTC.

The chain links TRBV7-8 to TRBJ2-2, with 8 nucleotides matching TRBD1. Germline CDR1 SGHVS, CDR2 FQNEAQ. The CDR3 has 17 residues. Trimming cost V 4 bases and J 0 bases; bases outside gene matches: 7. Here the CDR3 reads CASSSSGGGTNTGELFF. Here the CDR3 DNA reads TGTGCCAGCAGCTCCTCAGGGGGCGGTACGAACACCGGGGAGCTGTTTTTT.

A note on this clonotype: Being one base from a much bigger clone, this may be a read error. The V call is TRBV7-6, the J call TRBJ2-5, with 7 bases that match TRBD1. With 3 bases clipped from V and 9 bases from J, the junction kept 13 bases outside the gene matches. From germline, CDR1 is SGHVS and CDR2 FNYEAQ. This CDR3 contains 15 residues. CDR3 nucleotides: TGTGCCAGCAGCTTTCAACCGGGACAGTTGGAGGCCCAGTACTTC. It is translated as CASSFQPGQLEAQYF.

This clonotype was seen repeatedly, ten times or more. V and J are TRBV24-1 and TRBJ1-1, with a tentative D call TRBD1 (6 bases). V gave up 5 bases and J gave up 3 bases, with 9 bases separating them. This CDR3 has 13 residues. Looked up from germline, CDR1 is KGHDR and CDR2 is SFDVKD. This CDR3 is CATSASGDTEAFF. CDR3 sequence (DNA): TGTGCCACCAGTGCGTCAGGGGACACTGAAGCTTTCTTT.

Notes on this clonotype: One base away lies a much larger clone, so this may be a sequencing read error. The CDR3 coding sequence is TGTGCCAGCATTCCAGACAGGGTAGGGGTCGAGCAGTACTTC. Encoded protein: CASIPDRVGVEQYF. This chain links TRBV6-5 with TRBJ2-7; 7 nucleotides align to TRBD1. Germline assignment: CDR1 MNHEY and CDR2 SVGAGI. This CDR3 contains 14 residues. J gave up 6 bases and V 7 bases, and 12 bases lay outside the gene matches.

This clonotype has just a few counts. The rearrangement uses TRBV12-3 or TRBV12-4 and TRBJ1-1; D is ambiguous. Trimming stripped 6 bases from V and 4 bases from J, with 9 bases between. This CDR3 has 12 amino acids. CDR3 sequence reads: CASSPVPTEAFF. DNA for the CDR3: TGTGCCAGCAGCCCGGTCCCCACTGAAGCTTTCTTT.

V and J are TRBV6-2 or TRBV6-3 and TRBJ1-5, with D possibly TRBD1 on 5 matching bases. CDR3 size: 15 residues. V was shortened by 5 bases and J by 9 bases, with 20 bases between the two germline ends. CDR1 and CDR2 (germline): MNHEY, SVGEGT. CDR3 DNA: TGTGCCAGCAGTCCCCCTCTGCAGGGCCAAACGCCCCAGCATTTT. Its translation: CASSPPLQGQTPQHF.

This clonotype was counted only a few times. The V call is TRBV20-1, the J call TRBJ1-1, with TRBD1 as a possible D gene (5 bases). Germline V gene data show CDR1 as DFQATT and CDR2 as SNEGSKA (reference sequence). Trimming stripped 4 bases from V and 11 bases from J, with 14 bases between. The CDR3 runs 11 residues. CDR3 in DNA: TGCAGTGCTACAGGGTTCTCATCGGCTTTCTTT. It is translated as CSATGFSSAFF.